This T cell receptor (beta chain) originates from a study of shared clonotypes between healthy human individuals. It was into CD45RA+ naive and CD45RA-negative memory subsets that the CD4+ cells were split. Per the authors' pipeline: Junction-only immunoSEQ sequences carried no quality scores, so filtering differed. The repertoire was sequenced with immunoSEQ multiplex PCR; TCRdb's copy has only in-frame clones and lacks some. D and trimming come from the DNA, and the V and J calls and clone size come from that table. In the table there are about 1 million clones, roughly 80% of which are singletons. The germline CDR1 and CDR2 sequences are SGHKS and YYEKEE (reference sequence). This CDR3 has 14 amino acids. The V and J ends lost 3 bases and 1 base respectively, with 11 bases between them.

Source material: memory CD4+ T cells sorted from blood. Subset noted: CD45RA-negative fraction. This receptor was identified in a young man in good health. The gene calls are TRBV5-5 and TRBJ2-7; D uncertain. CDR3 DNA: TGTGCCAGCAGCTATGGAGTCAGTTCCTACGAGCAGTACTTC. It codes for CASSYGVSSYEQYF.